The source of this T cell receptor (beta chain) is a study of T cell responses to AZD1222 COVID-19 vaccine. Method: immunoSEQ multiplex PCR; TCRdb's copy keeps in-frame clones and lacks some. The sample carries 200,000 or so clones, roughly 88% recorded once. The CDR3 runs 14 residues. V was shortened by 4 bases and J by 2 bases, with 12 bases between the two germline ends. Germline CDR1 and CDR2: SEHNR and FQNEAQ (reference sequence). The chain uses TRBV7-9 and TRBJ2-7, with D possibly matching TRBD1 (6 bases). The receptor was derived from an adult in good health. This sample comprised peripheral blood, obtained on day 0 of AZD1222 vaccination. The CDR3 coding sequence is TGTGCCAGCAGCTCGACAGGACCTGCCTACGAGCAGTACTTC. Protein: CASSSTGPAYEQYF.